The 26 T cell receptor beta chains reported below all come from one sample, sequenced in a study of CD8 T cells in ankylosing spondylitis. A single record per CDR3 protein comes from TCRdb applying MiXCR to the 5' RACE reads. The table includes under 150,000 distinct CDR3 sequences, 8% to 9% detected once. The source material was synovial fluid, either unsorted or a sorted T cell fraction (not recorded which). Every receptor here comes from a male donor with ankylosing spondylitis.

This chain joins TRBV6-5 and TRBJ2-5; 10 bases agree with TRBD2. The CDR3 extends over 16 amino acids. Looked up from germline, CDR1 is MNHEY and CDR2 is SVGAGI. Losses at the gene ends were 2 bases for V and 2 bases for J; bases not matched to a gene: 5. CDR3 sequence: CASSYQPSGGQETQYF. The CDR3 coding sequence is TGTGCCAGCAGTTACCAACCTAGCGGGGGACAAGAGACCCAGTACTTC.

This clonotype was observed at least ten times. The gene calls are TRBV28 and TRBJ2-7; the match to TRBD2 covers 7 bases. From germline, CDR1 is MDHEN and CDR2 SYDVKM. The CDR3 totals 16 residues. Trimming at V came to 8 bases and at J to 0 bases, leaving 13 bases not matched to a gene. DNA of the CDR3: TGTGCCAGCGCCCTTAACCTAGCGGACTTCTCCTACGAGCAGTACTTC. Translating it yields CASALNLADFSYEQYF. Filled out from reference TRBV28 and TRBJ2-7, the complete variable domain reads DVKVTQSSRYLVKRTGEKVFLECVQDMDHENMFWYRQDPGLGLRLIYFSYDVKMKEKGDIPEGYSVSREKKERFSLILESASTNQTSMYLCASALNLADFSYEQYFGPGTRLTVT.

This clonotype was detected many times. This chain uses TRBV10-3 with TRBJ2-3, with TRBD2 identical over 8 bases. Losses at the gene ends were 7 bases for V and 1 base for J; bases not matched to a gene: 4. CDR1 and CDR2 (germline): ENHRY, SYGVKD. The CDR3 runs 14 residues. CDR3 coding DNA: TGTGCCATCACTCCCGGGGGGGGCACAGATACGCAGTATTTT. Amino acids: CAITPGGGTDTQYF.

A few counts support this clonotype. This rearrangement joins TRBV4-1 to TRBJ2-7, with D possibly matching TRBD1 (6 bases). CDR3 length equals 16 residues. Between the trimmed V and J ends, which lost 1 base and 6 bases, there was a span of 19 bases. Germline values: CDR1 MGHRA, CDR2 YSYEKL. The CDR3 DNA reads TGCGCCAGCAGCCAAGGGGAGACAGGCAGCTGGCCCGAGCAGTACTTC. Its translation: CASSQGETGSWPEQYF.

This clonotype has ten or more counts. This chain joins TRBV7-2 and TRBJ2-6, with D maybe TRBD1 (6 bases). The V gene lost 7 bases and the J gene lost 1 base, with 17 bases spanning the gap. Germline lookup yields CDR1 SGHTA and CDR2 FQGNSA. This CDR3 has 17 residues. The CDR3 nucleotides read TGTGCCAGCACCAGACGGACAGCATTATCTGGGGCCAACGTCCTGACTTTC. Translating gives CASTRRTALSGANVLTF.

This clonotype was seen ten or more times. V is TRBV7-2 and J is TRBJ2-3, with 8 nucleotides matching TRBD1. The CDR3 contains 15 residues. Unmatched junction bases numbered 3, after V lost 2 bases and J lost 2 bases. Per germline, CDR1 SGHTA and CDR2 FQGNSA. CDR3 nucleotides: TGTGCCAGCAGCTTAACAGGGGGACACACAGATACGCAGTATTTT. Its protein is CASSLTGGHTDTQYF. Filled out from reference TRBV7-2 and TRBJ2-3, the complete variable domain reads GAGVSQSPSNKVTEKGKDVELRCDPISGHTALYWYRQSLGQGLEFLIYFQGNSAPDKSGLPSDRFSAERTGGSVSTLTIQRTQQEDSAVYLCASSLTGGHTDTQYFGPGTRLTVL.

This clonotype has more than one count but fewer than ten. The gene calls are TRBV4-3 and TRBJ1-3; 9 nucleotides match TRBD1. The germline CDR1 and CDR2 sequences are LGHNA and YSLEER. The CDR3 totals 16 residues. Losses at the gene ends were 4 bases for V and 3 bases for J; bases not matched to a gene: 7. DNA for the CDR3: TGCGCCAGCAGCCGCGGAACAGGGGGCTATGGAAACACCATATATTTT. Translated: CASSRGTGGYGNTIYF.

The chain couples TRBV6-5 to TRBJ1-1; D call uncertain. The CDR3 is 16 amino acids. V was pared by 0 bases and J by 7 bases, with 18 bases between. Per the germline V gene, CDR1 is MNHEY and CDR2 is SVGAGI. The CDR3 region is CASSYSRAALPGEAFF. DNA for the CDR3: TGTGCCAGCAGTTACTCCCGGGCAGCTCTACCAGGTGAAGCTTTCTTT.

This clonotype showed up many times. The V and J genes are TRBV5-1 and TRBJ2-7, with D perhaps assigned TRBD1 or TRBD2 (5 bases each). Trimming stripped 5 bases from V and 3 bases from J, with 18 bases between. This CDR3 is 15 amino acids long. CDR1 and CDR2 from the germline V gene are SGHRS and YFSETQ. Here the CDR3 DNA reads TGCGCCAGCAGTCTAGAGGGGTCGACGGGCTACGAGCAGTACTTC. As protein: CASSLEGSTGYEQYF.

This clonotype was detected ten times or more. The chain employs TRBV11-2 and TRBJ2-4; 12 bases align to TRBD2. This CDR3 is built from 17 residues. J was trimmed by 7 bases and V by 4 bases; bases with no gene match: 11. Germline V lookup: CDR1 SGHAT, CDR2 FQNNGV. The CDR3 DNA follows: TGTGCCAGCAGCTCACTAGCGGGGGGACCCCCGGTGAACATTCAGTACTTC. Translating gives CASSSLAGGPPVNIQYF.

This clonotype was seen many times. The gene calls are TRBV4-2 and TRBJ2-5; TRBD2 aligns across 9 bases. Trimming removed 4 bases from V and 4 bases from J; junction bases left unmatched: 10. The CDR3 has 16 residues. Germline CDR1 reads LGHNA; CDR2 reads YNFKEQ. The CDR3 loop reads CASSLGTSQLLETQYF. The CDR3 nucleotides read TGTGCCAGCAGCCTCGGGACTAGCCAGCTCTTAGAGACCCAGTACTTC.

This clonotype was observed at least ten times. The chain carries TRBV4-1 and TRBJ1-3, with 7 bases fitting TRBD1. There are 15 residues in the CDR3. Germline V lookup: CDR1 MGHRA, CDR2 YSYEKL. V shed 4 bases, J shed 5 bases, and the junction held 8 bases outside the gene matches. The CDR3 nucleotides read TGCGCCAGCAGCCGCACAGACAGGGAGCGAAACACCATATATTTT. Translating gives CASSRTDRERNTIYF.

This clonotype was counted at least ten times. The CDR3 DNA follows: TGTGCCAGCAGCCCTATAGCGGGGGGAGAGACCCAGTACTTC. Protein sequence: CASSPIAGGETQYF. The gene calls are TRBV9 and TRBJ2-5, with 10 bases matching TRBD2. Germline lookup yields CDR1 SGDLS and CDR2 YYNGEE. The CDR3 contains 14 residues. The junction had 4 bases not matched to a gene; V was cut back by 4 bases and J by 4 bases.

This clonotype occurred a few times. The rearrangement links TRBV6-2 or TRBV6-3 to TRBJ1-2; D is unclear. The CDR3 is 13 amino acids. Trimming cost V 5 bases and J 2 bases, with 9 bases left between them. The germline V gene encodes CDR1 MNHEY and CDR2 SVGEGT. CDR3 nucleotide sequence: TGTGCCAGCAGTGTGGCCGGCAACTATGGCTACACCTTC. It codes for CASSVAGNYGYTF.

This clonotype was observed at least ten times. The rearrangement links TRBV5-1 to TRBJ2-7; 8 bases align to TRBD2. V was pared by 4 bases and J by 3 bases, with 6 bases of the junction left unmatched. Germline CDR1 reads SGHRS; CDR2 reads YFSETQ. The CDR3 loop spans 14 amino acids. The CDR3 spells CASSRGTSIYEQYF. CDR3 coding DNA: TGCGCCAGCAGCAGGGGGACTAGTATCTACGAGCAGTACTTC.

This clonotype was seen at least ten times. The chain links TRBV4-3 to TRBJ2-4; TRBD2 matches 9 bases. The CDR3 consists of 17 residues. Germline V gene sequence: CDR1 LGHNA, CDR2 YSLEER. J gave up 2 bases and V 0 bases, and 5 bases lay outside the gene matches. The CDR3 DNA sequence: TGCGCCAGCAGCCAAGATTCGCTAGCGGGGACCAAAAACATTCAGTACTTC. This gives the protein CASSQDSLAGTKNIQYF.

CDR3 sequence: CASSLALSGYTF. The CDR3 nucleotides read TGTGCCAGCAGCTTAGCTCTCTCTGGCTACACCTTC. J is TRBJ1-2 and V is TRBV7-8; no definite D call. Deletions cut 0 bases from V and 7 bases from J, with 6 bases between. The length of the CDR3 is 12 residues. CDR1 and CDR2 (germline): SGHVS, FQNEAQ.

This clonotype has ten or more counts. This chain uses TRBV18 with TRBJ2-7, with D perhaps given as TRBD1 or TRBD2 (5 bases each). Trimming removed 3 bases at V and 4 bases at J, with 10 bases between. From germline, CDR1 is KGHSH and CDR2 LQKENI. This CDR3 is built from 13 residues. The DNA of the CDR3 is TGTGCCAGCTCACCCGGGACGAAATACGAGCAGTACTTC. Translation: CASSPGTKYEQYF.

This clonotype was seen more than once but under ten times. The CDR3 sequence: CASKPGPTYTDTQYF. CDR3 bases: TGTGCCAGCAAACCGGGACCAACTTACACAGATACGCAGTATTTT. The chain combines TRBV2 with TRBJ2-3; possibly TRBD1 or TRBD2 for D (5 bases each). The V gene lost 7 bases and the J gene lost 2 bases, with 16 bases spanning the gap. Germline CDR1 reads SNHLY; CDR2 reads FYNNEI. The CDR3 loop spans 15 amino acids. Complete variable domain (other parts from reference TRBV2 and TRBJ2-3): EPEVTQTPSHQVTQMGQEVILRCVPISNHLYFYWYRQILGQKVEFLVSFYNNEISEKSEIFDDQFSVERPDGSNFTLKIRSTKLEDSAMYFCASKPGPTYTDTQYFGPGTRLTVL.

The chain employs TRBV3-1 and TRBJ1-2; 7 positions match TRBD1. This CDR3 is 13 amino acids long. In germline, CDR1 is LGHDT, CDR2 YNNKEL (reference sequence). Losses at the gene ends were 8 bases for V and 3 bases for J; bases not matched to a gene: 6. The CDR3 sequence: CASGRGQDYGYTF. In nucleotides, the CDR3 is TGTGCCAGCGGACGTGGACAGGACTATGGCTACACCTTC.

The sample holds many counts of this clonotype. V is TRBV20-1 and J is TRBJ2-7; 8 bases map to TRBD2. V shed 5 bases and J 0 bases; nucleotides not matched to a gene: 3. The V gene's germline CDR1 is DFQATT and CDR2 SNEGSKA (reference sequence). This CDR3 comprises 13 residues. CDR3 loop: CSAERGSSYEQYF. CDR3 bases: TGCAGTGCTGAGCGGGGGAGCTCCTACGAGCAGTACTTC.

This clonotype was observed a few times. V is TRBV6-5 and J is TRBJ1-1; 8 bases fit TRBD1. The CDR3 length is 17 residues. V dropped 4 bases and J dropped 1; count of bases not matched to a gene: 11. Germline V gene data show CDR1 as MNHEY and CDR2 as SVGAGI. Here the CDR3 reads CASSSGTGRRRNTEAFF. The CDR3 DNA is TGTGCCAGCAGTTCCGGGACAGGTCGCAGGAGGAACACTGAAGCTTTCTTT.

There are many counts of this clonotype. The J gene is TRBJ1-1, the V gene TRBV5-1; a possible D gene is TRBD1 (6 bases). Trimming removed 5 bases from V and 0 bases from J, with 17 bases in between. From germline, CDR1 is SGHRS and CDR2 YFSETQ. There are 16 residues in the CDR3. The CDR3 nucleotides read TGCGCCAGCAGGTTTGCCGGGGGCCTAATGAACACTGAAGCTTTCTTT. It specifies CASRFAGGLMNTEAFF. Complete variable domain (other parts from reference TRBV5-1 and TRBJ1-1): KAGVTQTPRYLIKTRGQQVTLSCSPISGHRSVSWYQQTPGQGLQFLFEYFSETQRNKGNFPGRFSGRQFSNSRSEMNVSTLELGDSALYLCASRFAGGLMNTEAFFGQGTRLTVV.

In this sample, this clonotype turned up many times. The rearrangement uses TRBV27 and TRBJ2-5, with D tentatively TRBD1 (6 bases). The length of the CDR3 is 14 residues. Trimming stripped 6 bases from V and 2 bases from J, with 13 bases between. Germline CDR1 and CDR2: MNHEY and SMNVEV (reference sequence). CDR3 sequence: CASRSDRYQETQYF. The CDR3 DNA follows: TGTGCCAGCAGATCGGACAGATATCAAGAGACCCAGTACTTC.

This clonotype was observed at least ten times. This chain's CDR3 is CASSPGVDTQYF. The CDR3 DNA is TGTGCCAGCAGCCCAGGGGTAGATACGCAGTATTTT. The gene calls are TRBV7-2 and TRBJ2-3; perhaps TRBD1 as D (6 bases). The CDR3 runs 12 residues. Germline V gene data show CDR1 as SGHTA and CDR2 as FQGNSA. V gave up 5 bases and J gave up 5 bases, with 8 bases separating them.

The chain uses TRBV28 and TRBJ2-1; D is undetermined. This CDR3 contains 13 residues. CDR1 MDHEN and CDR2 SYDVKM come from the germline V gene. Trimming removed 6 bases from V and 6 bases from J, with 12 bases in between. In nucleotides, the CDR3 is TGTGCCAGCAGAAACCTCATGGGCAATGAGCAGTTCTTC. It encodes CASRNLMGNEQFF.